The rows below give T cell receptor beta chains drawn from one sample of a study of beta chain features in type 1 diabetes. Sequenced by immunoSEQ multiplex PCR; TCRdb stores in-frame clones only, minus some. The sample records approximately 250,000 clones, 7.5% to 10% being singletons. The material sequenced was naive CD4+ T cells from blood. The receptors stem from a woman younger than 30 in good health. Each CDR3 is given with its conserved first and last residue. The D gene is left open where the match is weak. Only part of the rows carry a size: once, few, many, or a class if the clone is expanded.

clone_size,cdr3_length,d_call,j_call,v_call,cdr3_nt,cdr3_aa
NA,13,NA,TRBJ1-1,TRBV5-1,TGCGCCAGCAGCTTGGAAGGGGGGGCTGAAGCTTTCTTT,CASSLEGGAEAFF
few,13,NA,TRBJ2-1,TRBV30,TGTGCCTGGAGTGTGTTACTCCACAATGAGCAGTTCTTC,CAWSVLLHNEQFF
many,16,TRBD2,TRBJ2-3,TRBV23-1,TGCGCCAGCAGTCAATGGGCTAGCGGGAATTCTGATACGCAGTATTTT,CASSQWASGNSDTQYF
NA,16,TRBD1,TRBJ2-4,TRBV2,TGTGCCAGCAGCTACCCTTTAGGACAGGGAAAAAACATTCAGTACTTC,CASSYPLGQGKNIQYF
NA,14,NA,TRBJ2-7,TRBV5-6,TGTGCCAGCAGCTCCGCCGGGAGCTCCTACGAGCAGTACTTC,CASSSAGSSYEQYF
NA,18,NA,TRBJ2-6,TRBV5-5,TGTGCCAGCAGCTTGGCAGGGACACCTAACTCTGGGGCCAACGTCCTGACTTTC,CASSLAGTPNSGANVLTF
few,13,NA,TRBJ2-7,TRBV30,TGTGCCTGGAGTGTACAGGTTGCCTACGAGCAGTACTTC,CAWSVQVAYEQYF
NA,19,TRBD2,TRBJ2-5,TRBV30,TGTGCCTGGAGTCTTCCTCCCGGGACTAGCGGGGGGGCCGGAGAGACCCAGTACTTC,CAWSLPPGTSGGAGETQYF
NA,14,TRBD2,TRBJ2-7,TRBV30,TGTGCCTGGAGTGACGGACTAGCGGAGTACGAGCAGTACTTC,CAWSDGLAEYEQYF
few,16,NA,TRBJ1-2,TRBV29-1,TGCAGCGTTGGGGGCGGGGGCGAATTTGGGGATTATGGCTACACCTTC,CSVGGGGEFGDYGYTF
NA,15,NA,TRBJ1-2,TRBV23-1,TGCGCCGCACAGTCGTATGTCGGTTGGGCTTGTGGCTACACCTTC,CAAQSYVGWACGYTF
NA,13,TRBD1,TRBJ1-4,TRBV7-9,TGTGCCAGCAGCTCGCAGGGGGATGAAAAACTGTTTTTT,CASSSQGDEKLFF
NA,16,NA,TRBJ1-5,TRBV6-1,TGTGCCAGCAGTGAGGACGGAGGGGCGTACAATCAGCCCCAGCATTTT,CASSEDGGAYNQPQHF
NA,16,TRBD2,TRBJ2-1,TRBV6-6,TGTGCCAGCAGGCCACCGGGACTAGCGGGAAAACATGAGCAGTTCTTC,CASRPPGLAGKHEQFF
NA,13,NA,TRBJ2-7,TRBV10-3,TGTGCCATCAGAAGGACAGACTCCTTCGAGCAGTACTTC,CAIRRTDSFEQYF
NA,15,NA,TRBJ2-1,TRBV6-1,TGTGCCAGCAGTGAGTTGGGGACTTCCTACAATGAGCAGTTCTTC,CASSELGTSYNEQFF
NA,16,TRBD2,TRBJ2-7,TRBV10-3,TGTGCCATCAGTGATTCCCTTGCGGGAGGGCCCTACGAGCAGTACTTC,CAISDSLAGGPYEQYF
few,15,NA,TRBJ2-1,TRBV10-3,TGTGCCATCAGTGAGTTACGGAGCTCCTACAATGAGCAGTTCTTC,CAISELRSSYNEQFF
NA,12,NA,TRBJ2-1,TRBV27,TGTGCCAGCAGGAGGGTGTACAATGAGCAGTTCTTC,CASRRVYNEQFF
few,12,TRBD2,TRBJ2-1,TRBV7-3,TGTGCCAGCAAGGTGGGGGAGGGTGAGCAGTTCTTC,CASKVGEGEQFF
few,17,TRBD2,TRBJ2-7,TRBV2,TGTGCCAGCAGTGAAGCGTTATTGTCTAGCGGAGCTCACGAGCAGTACTTC,CASSEALLSSGAHEQYF
few,14,TRBD1,TRBJ2-7,TRBV30,TGTGCCTGGAGCTCTCGACAGGGCGCCTACGAGCAGTACTTC,CAWSSRQGAYEQYF
few,14,TRBD1,TRBJ2-1,TRBV9,TGTGCCAGCAGCGTAGCGGGACAGAACACCGAGCAGTTCTTC,CASSVAGQNTEQFF
few,14,NA,TRBJ2-5,TRBV5-1,TGCGCCAGCAGCGTCACAGTCCCACAAGAGACCCAGTACTTC,CASSVTVPQETQYF
few,15,NA,TRBJ2-1,TRBV5-5,TGTGCCAGCAGCTTAGAGGCCACGGAATACAATGAGCAGTTCTTC,CASSLEATEYNEQFF
NA,12,TRBD1,TRBJ1-2,TRBV10-3,TGTGCCTCGTCCCGGGACAGGTATGGCTACACCTTC,CASSRDRYGYTF
NA,17,NA,TRBJ1-4,TRBV4-1,TGCGCCAGCAGCCAAGACCGGGGGACTGCAACTAATGAAAAACTGTTTTTT,CASSQDRGTATNEKLFF
NA,12,NA,TRBJ1-1,TRBV30,TGTGCCTGGACACAGGGGAACACTGAAGCTTTCTTT,CAWTQGNTEAFF
NA,17,TRBD2,TRBJ2-2,TRBV30,TGTGCCTGGAGCATCACCCGGACTAGCGGGAACACCGGGGAGCTGTTTTTT,CAWSITRTSGNTGELFF
NA,13,NA,TRBJ1-1,TRBV11-3,TGTGCCAGCAGCTTCAGGGTAAACACTGAAGCTTTCTTT,CASSFRVNTEAFF
NA,15,TRBD1,TRBJ2-1,TRBV5-1,TGCGCCAGCAGATCCGGACAGGGCTCCTACAATGAGCAGTTCTTC,CASRSGQGSYNEQFF
NA,14,TRBD2,TRBJ2-3,TRBV6-5,TGTGCCAGCAGTTCAGCGGGGGGCTCGGATACGCAGTATTTT,CASSSAGGSDTQYF
few,14,NA,TRBJ1-5,TRBV19,TGTGCCAGTCGCCCAGGGTGGACGAATCAGCCCCAGCATTTT,CASRPGWTNQPQHF
many,16,NA,TRBJ2-6,TRBV5-6,TGTGCCAGCAGCTTGGGGGGCCACTCTGGGGCCAACGTCCTGACTTTC,CASSLGGHSGANVLTF
NA,13,NA,TRBJ1-2,TRBV7-9,TGTGCCAGCAGCCCAAAGGGAGCCTATGGCTACACCTTC,CASSPKGAYGYTF
few,12,NA,TRBJ1-2,TRBV4-2,TGTGCCAGCAGCCAAGCGGAGTATGGCTACACCTTC,CASSQAEYGYTF
many,12,NA,TRBJ2-2,TRBV15,TGTGCCACCGGGCGTTTGACCGGGGAGCTGTTTTTT,CATGRLTGELFF
NA,14,NA,TRBJ1-2,TRBV29-1,TGCAGCGTCGTAAAAATAGACAGTAACTATGGCTACACCTTC,CSVVKIDSNYGYTF
NA,15,TRBD1,TRBJ1-2,TRBV10-3,TGTGCCATCAGTGAGTCGGGACAGGGCCACTATGGCTACACCTTC,CAISESGQGHYGYTF
few,15,TRBD1,TRBJ1-5,TRBV9,TGTGCCAGCAGCCCCCAGGGGGGTGCGAATCAGCCCCAGCATTTT,CASSPQGGANQPQHF
NA,14,NA,TRBJ2-3,TRBV6-5,TGTGCCAGCCATCAAGGGGGGGCAACAGATACGCAGTATTTT,CASHQGGATDTQYF
NA,14,NA,TRBJ1-4,TRBV30,TGTGCCTGGACGACTTGGGGGGGCAATGAAAAACTGTTTTTT,CAWTTWGGNEKLFF
once,14,NA,TRBJ2-7,TRBV18,TGTGCCAGCTCACCACCGCGACCAAACTACGAGCAGTACTTC,CASSPPRPNYEQYF
NA,12,NA,TRBJ1-2,TRBV27,TGTGCCAGCAGTTTTACAGGCTATGGCTACACCTTC,CASSFTGYGYTF
few,19,TRBD2,TRBJ2-2,TRBV15,TGTGCCACCAGCAGAGATAACCCTAGCGGGAGAGTTAACACCGGGGAGCTGTTTTTT,CATSRDNPSGRVNTGELFF
few,15,TRBD1,TRBJ1-4,TRBV4-2,TGTGCCAGCAGCCAACCACAGGGGCCTAATGAAAAACTGTTTTTT,CASSQPQGPNEKLFF
few,13,TRBD1,TRBJ2-1,TRBV5-1,TGCGCCAGCAGCTTCAGTGGGGACAGAGAGCAGTTCTTC,CASSFSGDREQFF
few,16,NA,TRBJ2-7,TRBV18,TGTGCCAGCTCACCAGGGTCGCGGAGGGCACCCTACGAGCAGTACTTC,CASSPGSRRAPYEQYF
NA,15,NA,TRBJ2-3,TRBV27,TGTGCCAGCAGTTCCCTGGGGACTAGCACAGATACGCAGTATTTT,CASSSLGTSTDTQYF
NA,17,NA,TRBJ2-5,TRBV4-1,TGCGCCAGCAGCCCTTATCGTGGGCTTCGGGGGGCAGAGACCCAGTACTTC,CASSPYRGLRGAETQYF
few,17,TRBD1,TRBJ1-3,TRBV18,TGTGCCAGCTCACCAATCGGACAGGGGGCGACCGGAAACACCATATATTTT,CASSPIGQGATGNTIYF
NA,16,TRBD2,TRBJ2-2,TRBV4-2,TGTGCCAGCAGCCAAGCGCTAGCGGGGTTTATTGGGGAGCTGTTTTTT,CASSQALAGFIGELFF
NA,16,TRBD1,TRBJ1-5,TRBV6-6,TGTGCCAGCAGTACCACTCGTCAGGGGGCAAGTCAGCCCCAGCATTTT,CASSTTRQGASQPQHF
NA,14,TRBD2,TRBJ2-7,TRBV10-2,TGCGCCAGCACTCCGGGACTAGCGTTCTACGAGCAGTACTTC,CASTPGLAFYEQYF
few,16,NA,TRBJ1-2,TRBV9,TGTGCCAGCAGCGTAGGAAACCCGACTACTAACTATGGCTACACCTTC,CASSVGNPTTNYGYTF
few,16,TRBD2,TRBJ2-1,TRBV30,TGTGCCTGGAGTGTACCACTAGCGAGGTCCTACAATGAGCAGTTCTTC,CAWSVPLARSYNEQFF
few,13,NA,TRBJ2-1,TRBV18,TGTGCCAGCTCACCACCCGCTATGCTTGAGCAGTTCTTC,CASSPPAMLEQFF
NA,12,NA,TRBJ2-1,TRBV6-5,TGTGCCAGCAGCTACAGGGAGAATGAGCAGTTCTTC,CASSYRENEQFF